The clone carrying this T cell receptor (beta chain) has a handful of counts. Some clones are missing from TCRdb's copy, which holds only in-frame ones; the method was immunoSEQ multiplex PCR. The sample holds about 14,000 clones, approximately 81% seen once. This entry belongs to a study of blood T cell repertoires in COVID-19. The V and J ends lost 3 bases and 3 bases, in that order; junction bases with no gene match: 1. Germline V gene lookup returns CDR1 SNHLY and CDR2 FYNNEI. The CDR3 sequence is 14 residues long. This chain uses TRBV2 with TRBJ2-7, with 11 positions matching TRBD2. Sequencing used peripheral blood. This receptor was obtained from a human donor in a cohort sampled during active COVID-19. DNA for the CDR3: TGTGCCAGCAGTGACGGGACTAGCGGCTACGAGCAGTACTTC. It translates to CASSDGTSGYEQYF.